This entry is about one TCR beta chain. The antigen is not known. The source of the sample is a study of T cell responses to AZD1222 COVID-19 vaccine. Study conclusions and caveats: Among the donors, most were white British and more were female, and clonal diversity was possibly underestimated. Epitopes outside B.1.351 and B.1.1.7 mutated regions reportedly drew nearly half of spike TCRs.

V shed 6 bases and J 5 bases; nucleotides not matched to a gene: 15. The germline V gene encodes CDR1 SQVTM and CDR2 ANQGSEA. There are 15 residues in the CDR3. Sequencing was performed with immunoSEQ multiplex PCR; in TCRdb, only in-frame clones are kept and a portion is missing. The data hold 190,000 or so clones, with 90% to 95% observed a single time. Investigators merged groups given second doses at roughly 4 or roughly 12 weeks. The chain has TRBV29-1 and TRBJ2-5; 7 bases line up with TRBD2. The receptor was derived from an adult who received the AZD1222 COVID-19 vaccine. Source: peripheral blood, taken 28 days after the second AZD1222 dose. CDR3 sequence reads: CSVGSGIPPRETQYF. In nucleotides, the CDR3 is TGCAGCGTCGGGAGCGGGATACCGCCCCGGGAGACCCAGTACTTC. Together with reference TRBV29-1 and TRBJ2-5, the CDR3 gives the full variable domain: SAVISQKPSRDICQRGTSLTIQCQVDSQVTMMFWYRQQPGQSLTLIATANQGSEATYESGFVIDKFPISRPNLTFSTLTVSNMSPEDSSIYLCSVGSGIPPRETQYFGPGTRLLVL.